The T cell receptor beta chain under discussion was sequenced for a study of spatial heterogeneity in lung cancer (dated by TCRdb to the late 2010s). In terms of the full investigation: Beta-chain transcripts were consistently detected in greater numbers than alpha-chain transcripts, which likely reflects a higher abundance of beta-chain transcripts. Nonsynonymous mutation counts, determined by whole-exome sequencing of tumor tissue, were related to TCR repertoire features. In the raw uncorrected reads, each unique combination of TCR and UMI appeared on average more than ten times. Both alpha and beta chains were TCR-sequenced in samples taken at surgery, namely 220 tumor regions, 62 to 65 matched nontumor lung samples and a few dozen PBMC samples. The study quantitatively compared TCR alpha and beta repertoires across multiple tumor regions, matched nontumor lung and blood in non-small cell lung cancer. Paper-wide results and their limitations: Ubiquitous expanded tumor TCRs were detected in blood more often at tumor resection than at routine follow-up. Additional single-cell paired TCR alpha and beta sequencing was considered necessary to confirm, at a functional level, the hypothesis that regional TCRs recognize regional mutations.

The method was 5' RACE. TCRdb records NextSeq 500 as the sequencer. To allow correction of PCR and sequencing errors, the TCR library protocol tagged every TCR cDNA molecule with a unique molecular identifier. In the original analysis: TCR identification, UMI-based error correction and CDR3 extraction were performed with Decombinator tools. Expanded TCRs were defined as those above a frequency of 2 per 1,000, corresponding to the top 1% of the tumor frequency distribution. Renyi diversity was calculated using the R vegan package after each repertoire was subsampled 100 times to 5,000 TCRs. CDR3 similarity networks were built from amino acid triplet string-kernel similarity, with CDR3s being connected when pairwise similarity was above 0.82. TCRdb handled the public reads itself, with Q25 trimming in fastp and clone calling in MiXCR, and kept productive beta chains. Rows are combined by CDR3 protein, so each entry shows the most common genes and DNA. The V and J calls shown here were made by TCRdb, not taken from the authors' results. For this sample there are roughly 36,000 distinct CDR3 sequences; roughly 5.2% appear just once. Jointly, the top ten make up roughly 10% of the sample.

The table lists this clonotype with many counts. Which antigen it targets is not known. No clone much larger than this one lies a single base away; base qualities are absent. Reading the label with the study, this specimen's time point is: sample taken at primary tumor resection. For TCR sequencing, whole RNA was extracted from tumor and nontumor lung tissue, or from cryopreserved PBMC samples, and no cell sorting was done. The donors were fewer than 90 patients from the lung TRACERx cohort who had early-stage, untreated non-small cell lung cancer. Only patients for whom sufficient RNA was available from at least two tumor regions were selected for TCR sequencing. After removal of 5 bases from V and 4 bases from J, the junction retains 7 bases not matched to a gene. The germline V gene gives CDR1 as SQVTM and CDR2 as ANQGSEA. The CDR3, cysteine through phenylalanine, is 13 amino acids long. Only CDR3 DNA remains: 39 bases, in frame from the first base.

The source is a male donor with early-stage non-small cell lung cancer. The sequence joins TRBV29-1 to TRBJ2-7, with 8 junctional bases fitting TRBD1. The sample consisted of PBMCs, taken at surgery. CDR3 protein: CSVIPRGQYEQYF. Read as DNA, the sequence is TGCAGCGTTATCCCCAGGGGGCAATACGAGCAGTACTTC.